Shown below are 20 T cell receptor beta chains from a single sample sequenced in a study of T cell changes during pregnancy in multiple sclerosis. Sequencing was performed with immunoSEQ multiplex PCR; in TCRdb, only in-frame clones are kept and a portion is missing. The table has approximately 100,000 clones, around nine tenths seen once; the top ten hold 0.8% to 1%. The material sequenced was peripheral blood, taken after pregnancy. The source is a female donor with multiple sclerosis, enrolled in a pregnancy study.

The sample holds one count of this clone. The chain has TRBV5-4 and TRBJ2-7, with 7 positions matching TRBD2. Germline CDR1 SGHNT, CDR2 YYREEE (reference sequence). V lost 3 bases to trimming and J lost 6 bases; unmatched junction nucleotides: 9. The CDR3 sequence is 14 residues long. Here the CDR3 DNA reads TGTGCCAGCAGCTCTCAGACTAGCTCAAGCGAGCAGTACTTC. Protein: CASSSQTSSSEQYF.

This rearrangement joins TRBV14 to TRBJ2-7; 7 bases match TRBD1. CDR3 length equals 15 residues. J lost 3 bases, V lost 3 bases, and 8 bases had no gene match. The germline gives CDR1 SGHDN, CDR2 FVKESK. The CDR3 is CASSQDRDRRYEQYF. In DNA, the CDR3 is TGTGCCAGCAGCCAGGATCGGGACAGACGCTACGAGCAGTACTTC.

J is TRBJ1-5 and V is TRBV7-2; D remains unclear. The CDR3 has 14 amino acids. Trimming cost V 5 bases and J 0 bases, with 8 bases left between them. Germline V lookup: CDR1 SGHTA, CDR2 FQGNSA. CDR3 nucleotide sequence: TGTGCCAGCAGCGGGGAGGGTAGCAATCAGCCCCAGCATTTT. It specifies CASSGEGSNQPQHF.

V and J are TRBV5-1 and TRBJ1-3; the D gene is possibly TRBD1 (6 bases). The CDR3 has 15 amino acids. V shed 0 bases and J shed 4 bases, with 11 bases lying between them. The germline V gene encodes CDR1 SGHRS and CDR2 YFSETQ. For the CDR3, the DNA is TGCGCCAGCAGCTTGGTACAGGGACGAGGAAACACCATATATTTT. This translates into CASSLVQGRGNTIYF.

V gene TRBV7-9 combines with J gene TRBJ1-3; weak D call: TRBD1 (5 bases). From germline, CDR1 is SEHNR and CDR2 FQNEAQ (reference sequence). V was clipped by 1 base and J by 0 bases, with 10 bases between them. The length of the CDR3 is 16 residues. CDR3: CASSLDRLSSGNTIYF. CDR3 sequence (DNA): TGTGCCAGCAGCTTAGACAGGCTGAGCTCTGGAAACACCATATATTTT.

The V gene is TRBV19, the J gene TRBJ2-5, with D maybe TRBD2 (6 bases). V gave up 5 bases and J gave up 4 bases, with 14 bases separating them. This CDR3 comprises 14 residues. CDR1 and CDR2 from the germline V gene are LNHDA and SQIVND (reference sequence). The CDR3 protein is CASSDQSGLETQYF. In DNA form, the CDR3 reads TGTGCCAGTAGTGATCAAAGCGGGCTAGAGACCCAGTACTTC.

This sequence joins TRBV9 and TRBJ1-2; 7 nucleotides line up with TRBD1. This CDR3 has 12 amino acids. CDR1 is SGDLS, CDR2 YYNGEE, per germline. The ends lost 5 bases at V and 8 bases at J; junction bases unmatched: 6. DNA of the CDR3: TGTGCCAGCAGTCGAAGGACAGGCGGCTACACCTTC. Its protein product is CASSRRTGGYTF.

The chain uses TRBV18 and TRBJ1-3; TRBD1 might be the D (6 bases). V lost 1 base and J 3 bases, leaving 19 bases between the germline ends. The CDR3 runs 18 residues. Germline V lookup: CDR1 KGHSH, CDR2 LQKENI. CDR3 sequence: CASSPLIQGTGVGNTIYF. In DNA form, the CDR3 reads TGTGCCAGCTCACCACTTATACAGGGAACAGGAGTTGGAAACACCATATATTTT.

CDR3 amino acids: CASSGLAFYNEQFF. The CDR3 DNA reads TGTGCCAGCAGTGGCCTGGCCTTTTACAATGAGCAGTTCTTC. The chain couples TRBV2 to TRBJ2-1; D remains ambiguous. The CDR3 length is 14 residues. V was clipped by 4 bases and J by 4 bases, with 11 bases between them. Germline V gene data show CDR1 as SNHLY and CDR2 as FYNNEI.

The V and J genes are TRBV2 and TRBJ2-1; D is unresolved. Germline lookup yields CDR1 SNHLY and CDR2 FYNNEI. V shed 0 bases and J shed 4 bases, with 10 bases lying between them. This CDR3 comprises 15 residues. Here the CDR3 reads CASSEASPSYNEQFF. DNA for the CDR3: TGTGCCAGCAGTGAAGCGAGCCCATCGTACAATGAGCAGTTCTTC.

The chain combines TRBV7-3 with TRBJ1-2; a weak D match, TRBD1 (6 bases). CDR1 is SGHTA and CDR2 is FQGTGA in the germline V gene. This CDR3 spans 14 amino acids. V was pared by 0 bases and J by 7 bases, with 12 bases between. The DNA of the CDR3 is TGTGCCAGCAGCTTAACAGGGGGAGACGGTGGCTACACCTTC. Translation: CASSLTGGDGGYTF.

V gene TRBV13 combines with J gene TRBJ1-2, with 8 bases identical to TRBD1. With 1 base clipped from V and 2 bases from J, the junction kept 6 bases outside the gene matches. Germline CDR1 PRHDT, CDR2 FYEKMQ (reference sequence). The CDR3 consists of 16 residues. As DNA, the CDR3 is TGTGCCAGCAGCTTAGCTGGACAGGGACTGAACTATGGCTACACCTTC. It is translated as CASSLAGQGLNYGYTF.

V is TRBV7-6 and J is TRBJ1-3, with 7 bases fitting TRBD1. The junction had 10 bases not matched to a gene; V was cut back by 4 bases and J by 4 bases. The CDR3 runs 16 residues. The germline V gene has CDR1 SGHVS and CDR2 FNYEAQ. The CDR3 reads CASSSVTGVSGNTIYF. The CDR3 nucleotides are TGTGCCAGCAGCTCAGTTACAGGGGTTTCGGGAAACACCATATATTTT.

CDR3 nucleotides: TGTGCCAGCTCACCGTCCGGACAGGAGCAGTTCTTC. Protein product: CASSPSGQEQFF. The chain carries TRBV18 and TRBJ2-1, with D tentatively TRBD1 (6 bases). Germline values: CDR1 KGHSH, CDR2 LQKENI. The CDR3 extends over 12 amino acids. The V and J ends lost 3 bases and 10 bases respectively, with 10 bases between them.

The chain links TRBV18 to TRBJ1-1, with a possible D match to TRBD1 (6 bases). The CDR3 contains 14 residues. V was shortened by 3 bases and J by 1 base, with 9 bases between the two germline ends. The germline gives CDR1 KGHSH, CDR2 LQKENI. The CDR3, as DNA: TGTGCCAGCTCACCCCAGACAGGGAACACTGAAGCTTTCTTT. This gives the protein CASSPQTGNTEAFF.

This chain links TRBV5-1 with TRBJ2-2, with D possibly being TRBD2 (5 bases). This CDR3 has 14 amino acids. Germline loops: CDR1 SGHRS, CDR2 YFSETQ. Between the trimmed V and J ends, which lost 4 bases and 5 bases, there was a span of 12 bases. The CDR3 nucleotides are TGCGCCAGCAGCCTCGGACGGGAAACCGGGGAGCTGTTTTTT. The encoded protein is CASSLGRETGELFF.

V gene TRBV7-9 combines with J gene TRBJ1-2; possibly TRBD1 for D (5 bases). V dropped 5 bases and J dropped 6 bases, with 16 bases sitting between them. The CDR3 runs to 14 residues. CDR1 and CDR2 (germline): SEHNR, FQNEAQ (reference sequence). The CDR3 is CASSPRGTLNGYTF. CDR3 bases: TGTGCCAGCAGCCCCCGCGGGACTTTGAATGGCTACACCTTC.

The rearrangement links TRBV6-1 to TRBJ1-5, with 10 bases aligning to TRBD1. This CDR3 has 13 residues. The V segment lost 7 bases and the J segment 7 bases; nucleotides outside the gene matches: 4. Germline V gene sequence: CDR1 MNHNS, CDR2 SASEGT. The CDR3 bases are TGTGCCAGCAAAGACAGGGGGCAACAGCCCCAGCATTTT. Translation gives CASKDRGQQPQHF.

For this clone: Other DNA sequences in the sample encode the same CDR3. The gene calls are TRBV10-3 and TRBJ2-3; possible D gene TRBD2, 5 bases. The germline gives CDR1 ENHRY, CDR2 SYGVKD. The CDR3 runs to 14 residues. Trimming took off 0 bases at V and 2 bases at J, with 6 bases between the two ends. As DNA, the CDR3 is TGTGCCATCAGTGAGTCACGGGACACAGATACGCAGTATTTT. As protein: CAISESRDTDTQYF.

The rearrangement joins TRBV7-2 to TRBJ1-3, with 9 bases identical to TRBD1. CDR3 length equals 15 residues. Germline CDR1 SGHTA, CDR2 FQGNSA. J gave up 3 bases and V 1 base, and 1 base lay outside the gene matches. CDR3 residues: CASSLGTGVGNTIYF. Here the CDR3 DNA reads TGTGCCAGCAGCTTAGGGACAGGGGTTGGAAACACCATATATTTT.